The source of this T cell receptor beta chain is a study of blood T cell repertoires in COVID-19. Across the whole study: Donors in the United States, Italy and Spain gave samples during acute or convalescent COVID-19. PBMCs, B-cell-depleted T cells, or T cells provided the cDNA or gDNA that made up the material.

Enrolment of Seattle patients took place during active infection, and they were followed longitudinally. Authors' analysis steps: Amplification of reference gene primers was used by the study to estimate nucleated cell counts. The protocol was immunoSEQ multiplex PCR, while the TCRdb copy is restricted to in-frame clones and leaves out a portion. Clone size and the V and J calls come from that table; the DNA yielded D and trimming. The sample has around 430,000 clones, 88% seen once. The receptor comes from a woman aged 45 to 65 with COVID-19, enrolled during active disease. The material sequenced was peripheral blood.

CDR3 sequence reads: CSALEGANTEAFF. In DNA, the CDR3 is TGCAGCGCCCTGGAGGGGGCGAACACTGAAGCTTTCTTT. The chain combines TRBV29-1 with TRBJ1-1; 7 bases are shared with TRBD1. The junction had 6 bases not matched to a gene; V was cut back by 7 bases and J by 1 base. The CDR3 covers 13 residues. Germline-derived CDR1 and CDR2 are SQVTM and ANQGSEA.